This passage covers 9 T cell receptor beta chains from one sample sequenced in a study of CD8 T cells in Susac syndrome. Reverse transcription of about 0.5 to 1 ug RNA was carried out with random hexamers. Each CDR3 protein gets one entry after TCRdb re-called the immunoSEQ multiplex PCR reads with MiXCR. The repertoire holds around 190,000 distinct CDR3 sequences, with about 93% as singletons. Sequenced material: CD4+ T cells from PBMCs. The receptor source for this set is a human donor in good health.

The V call is TRBV2, the J call TRBJ1-1; D call uncertain. V lost 10 bases to trimming and J lost 1 base, with 10 bases between them. This CDR3 contains 12 residues. Germline CDR1 SNHLY, CDR2 FYNNEI. CDR3 in DNA: TGTGCCATCTCCCGAGAGAACACTGAAGCTTTCTTT. Translation gives CAISRENTEAFF.

V gene TRBV12-5 combines with J gene TRBJ2-7; D remains unclear. The CDR3 spans 18 residues. CDR1 and CDR2 from the germline V gene are LGHNT and FRNRAP. V was cut by 0 bases and J by 1 base, with 19 bases left in between. The CDR3 spells CASGLVCHSREISYEQYV. CDR3 DNA sequence: TGTGCTAGTGGTTTGGTATGTCATTCAAGAGAAATATCCTACGAGCAGTACGTC.

CDR3 protein: CATSRAQDLYGYTF. CDR3 DNA: TGTGCCACCAGCAGAGCGCAGGACCTCTATGGCTACACCTTC. The chain employs TRBV15 and TRBJ1-2; D gene uncertain. Germline values: CDR1 LNHNV, CDR2 YYDKDF (reference sequence). This CDR3 region has 14 residues. Trimming pared 1 base from V and 4 bases from J, leaving 10 bases between.

Regarding this clonotype: Since no conserved phenylalanine or tryptophan closes the CDR3, a read error is the likely cause. The CDR3 reads CASSRIGTDTGELFS. The CDR3 DNA is TGTGCCAGCAGCCGAATCGGGACGGACACCGGGGAGCTGTTTTCT. J is TRBJ2-2 and V is TRBV3-1; D assignment may be TRBD1 or TRBD2 (5 bases each). Trimming removed 4 bases at V and 3 bases at J, with 12 bases between. Germline V gene lookup returns CDR1 LGHDT and CDR2 YNNKEL (reference sequence). The CDR3 has 15 residues.

The rearrangement uses TRBV29-1 and TRBJ1-6, with 8 bases matching TRBD1. The CDR3 is 13 amino acids. Germline values: CDR1 SQVTM, CDR2 ANQGSEA. The junction had 4 bases not matched to a gene; V was cut back by 5 bases and J by 7 bases. This CDR3 is CSVQGAANSPLHF. CDR3 sequence (DNA): TGCAGCGTTCAGGGGGCGGCCAATTCACCCCTCCACTTT.

The rearrangement uses TRBV4-3 and TRBJ1-1, with 8 bases aligning to TRBD1. Looked up from germline, CDR1 is LGHNA and CDR2 is YSLEER. The CDR3 contains 17 residues. Trimming at V came to 3 bases and at J to 4 bases, leaving 13 bases not matched to a gene. CDR3 DNA sequence: TGCGCCAGCAGCCATGTTAAGGCTAACAGGGGGAGCACTGAAGCTTTCTTT. Translated, it gives CASSHVKANRGSTEAFF.

This chain uses TRBV9 with TRBJ2-6; the match to TRBD1 covers 11 bases. V lost 2 bases and J lost 7; bases outside the gene matches: 14. Germline V gene data show CDR1 as SGDLS and CDR2 as YYNGEE. This CDR3 spans 19 amino acids. CDR3 sequence (DNA): TGTGCCAGCAGCGTTGGGGCAGGGACAGGGGGTCGGTCTGCCAACGTCCTGACTTTC. Its translation is CASSVGAGTGGRSANVLTF.

This sequence joins TRBV4-2 and TRBJ2-3; 7 positions agree with TRBD2. Per germline, CDR1 LGHNA and CDR2 YNFKEQ. The CDR3 loop spans 15 amino acids. The V and J ends lost 0 bases and 0 bases, in that order; junction bases with no gene match: 0. CDR3 protein: CASSQEGGSTDTQYF. The DNA of the CDR3 is TGTGCCAGCAGCCAAGAGGGAGGGAGCACAGATACGCAGTATTTT.

The genes are TRBV28 and TRBJ1-2; D may be TRBD1 (6 bases). The length of the CDR3 is 14 residues. Trimming shortened V by 4 bases and J by 8 bases, and 17 bases separated the two germline ends. Per the germline V gene, CDR1 is MDHEN and CDR2 is SYDVKM. In DNA form, the CDR3 reads TGTGCCAGCAGTTCCCCCGGGGGGGGCAACGGCTACACCTTC. This translates into CASSSPGGGNGYTF.